The rows below give T cell receptor beta chains drawn from one sample of a study of T cell changes during pregnancy in multiple sclerosis. Sequenced by immunoSEQ multiplex PCR; TCRdb stores in-frame clones only, minus some. This table has about 110,000 clones, about 93% appearing once. Sequencing was performed on peripheral blood, taken in the third trimester of pregnancy. Every receptor here comes from a female donor with multiple sclerosis, enrolled in a pregnancy study. CDR3s include the opening cysteine and the closing phenylalanine or tryptophan. The order of the fields is J gene, clone size, V gene, D gene, CDR3 protein, CDR3 DNA. The D gene is left open where the match is weak. A clone size is listed for some rows: how often the clone was seen (once, few, many), or a class if it is expanded.

J gene: TRBJ2-5; clone size: -; V gene: TRBV2; D gene: -; CDR3 protein: CASPPEGAKETQYF; CDR3 DNA: TGTGCCAGCCCTCCAGAGGGAGCAAAAGAGACCCAGTACTTC
J gene: TRBJ2-2; clone size: -; V gene: TRBV6-5; D gene: TRBD2; CDR3 protein: CASSPGLADTGELFF; CDR3 DNA: TGTGCCAGCAGCCCCGGACTAGCGGACACCGGGGAGCTGTTTTTT
J gene: TRBJ1-1; clone size: -; V gene: TRBV11-1; D gene: -; CDR3 protein: CASSLDPGNMNTEAFF; CDR3 DNA: TGTGCCAGCAGCTTAGACCCGGGGAACATGAACACTGAAGCTTTCTTT
J gene: TRBJ2-7; clone size: -; V gene: TRBV2; D gene: -; CDR3 protein: CASSAPGLPYEQYF; CDR3 DNA: TGTGCCAGCAGTGCCCCGGGACTCCCTTACGAGCAGTACTTC
J gene: TRBJ1-4; clone size: -; V gene: TRBV4-2; D gene: -; CDR3 protein: CASRGSGNEKLFF; CDR3 DNA: TGTGCCAGCAGGGGGTCAGGGAATGAAAAACTGTTTTTT
J gene: TRBJ1-1; clone size: -; V gene: TRBV19; D gene: -; CDR3 protein: CASRDKTISTEAFF; CDR3 DNA: TGTGCCAGCCGGGACAAAACCATTTCCACTGAAGCTTTCTTT
J gene: TRBJ1-5; clone size: -; V gene: TRBV10-3; D gene: -; CDR3 protein: CAISEGQSSNQPQHF; CDR3 DNA: TGTGCCATCAGTGAGGGACAATCTAGCAATCAGCCCCAGCATTTT
J gene: TRBJ2-7; clone size: -; V gene: TRBV11-2; D gene: -; CDR3 protein: CASRPSAGSYEQYF; CDR3 DNA: TGTGCCAGCAGGCCGAGTGCAGGATCCTACGAGCAGTACTTC
J gene: TRBJ2-5; clone size: few; V gene: TRBV30; D gene: -; CDR3 protein: CAWSVLGVGAQETQYF; CDR3 DNA: TGTGCCTGGAGTGTACTGGGTGTGGGGGCCCAAGAGACCCAGTACTTC
J gene: TRBJ1-1; clone size: -; V gene: TRBV18; D gene: -; CDR3 protein: CASSPSTGFGTEAFF; CDR3 DNA: TGTGCCAGCTCACCATCTACAGGGTTCGGCACTGAAGCTTTCTTT
J gene: TRBJ2-2; clone size: -; V gene: TRBV9; D gene: TRBD1; CDR3 protein: CASSIAGGGNTGELFF; CDR3 DNA: TGTGCCAGCAGCATCGCAGGGGGCGGTAACACCGGGGAGCTGTTTTTT
J gene: TRBJ2-3; clone size: once; V gene: TRBV27; D gene: -; CDR3 protein: CASSLIHIHTDTQYF; CDR3 DNA: TGTGCCAGCAGCCTCATACACATCCACACAGATACGCAGTATTTT
J gene: TRBJ2-7; clone size: -; V gene: TRBV28; D gene: -; CDR3 protein: CASKKPHGEQYF; CDR3 DNA: TGTGCCAGCAAAAAGCCCCACGGCGAGCAGTACTTC
J gene: TRBJ1-5; clone size: -; V gene: TRBV7-2; D gene: TRBD1; CDR3 protein: CASSLDFATGGRAQHF; CDR3 DNA: TGTGCCAGCAGCTTAGATTTCGCGACAGGGGGAAGGGCCCAGCATTTT
J gene: TRBJ2-1; clone size: -; V gene: TRBV9; D gene: TRBD2; CDR3 protein: CASSANPNREGTPNEQFF; CDR3 DNA: TGTGCCAGCAGCGCCAACCCGAACCGGGAGGGCACCCCCAATGAGCAGTTCTTC
J gene: TRBJ1-5; clone size: -; V gene: TRBV2; D gene: -; CDR3 protein: CASRGSREGQPQHF; CDR3 DNA: TGTGCCAGCAGAGGAAGCAGGGAAGGTCAGCCCCAGCATTTT
J gene: TRBJ2-2; clone size: once; V gene: TRBV5-4; D gene: TRBD2; CDR3 protein: CASSLQRGTGELFF; CDR3 DNA: TGTGCCAGCAGCCTCCAGCGGGGCACCGGGGAGCTGTTTTTT
J gene: TRBJ2-1; clone size: -; V gene: TRBV28; D gene: TRBD2; CDR3 protein: CASRMLTSGRANEQFF; CDR3 DNA: TGTGCCAGCAGGATGCTAACTAGCGGGAGGGCCAATGAGCAGTTCTTC
J gene: TRBJ2-4; clone size: -; V gene: TRBV2; D gene: -; CDR3 protein: CASKSSSFGSDIQYF; CDR3 DNA: TGTGCCAGCAAAAGTTCTTCTTTCGGGAGTGACATTCAGTACTTC
J gene: TRBJ2-7; clone size: -; V gene: TRBV9; D gene: -; CDR3 protein: CASSPDIVAFDEQYF; CDR3 DNA: TGTGCCAGCAGCCCCGACATAGTGGCATTTGACGAGCAGTACTTC
J gene: TRBJ1-2; clone size: -; V gene: TRBV28; D gene: -; CDR3 protein: CASSPLGMGPPNYGYTF; CDR3 DNA: TGTGCCAGCAGTCCTTTAGGGATGGGGCCCCCTAACTATGGCTACACCTTC
J gene: TRBJ2-2; clone size: -; V gene: TRBV9; D gene: -; CDR3 protein: CASSGGAANTGELFF; CDR3 DNA: TGTGCCAGCAGCGGTGGGGCAGCTAACACCGGGGAGCTGTTTTTT
J gene: TRBJ2-7; clone size: once; V gene: TRBV7-2; D gene: TRBD2; CDR3 protein: CASSSSGGTYEQYF; CDR3 DNA: TGTGCCAGCAGCTCTAGCGGGGGTACCTACGAGCAGTACTTC
J gene: TRBJ1-4; clone size: once; V gene: TRBV29-1; D gene: -; CDR3 protein: CSVLPGATNEKLFF; CDR3 DNA: TGCAGCGTGCTCCCGGGTGCAACTAATGAAAAACTGTTTTTT
J gene: TRBJ1-1; clone size: -; V gene: TRBV13; D gene: TRBD1; CDR3 protein: CASSPSPGQGRTEAFF; CDR3 DNA: TGTGCCAGCAGCCCAAGTCCGGGACAGGGAAGGACTGAAGCTTTCTTT
J gene: TRBJ2-1; clone size: -; V gene: TRBV10-2; D gene: -; CDR3 protein: CASGAPRNEQFF; CDR3 DNA: TGCGCCAGCGGCGCGCCGAGGAATGAGCAGTTCTTC
J gene: TRBJ1-4; clone size: -; V gene: TRBV29-1; D gene: TRBD1; CDR3 protein: CSVGHRGSVEKLFF; CDR3 DNA: TGCAGCGTTGGACACAGGGGGTCGGTAGAAAAACTGTTTTTT
J gene: TRBJ2-5; clone size: -; V gene: TRBV29-1; D gene: -; CDR3 protein: CSARDGGETQYF; CDR3 DNA: TGCAGCGCTCGGGATGGTGGGGAGACCCAGTACTTC
J gene: TRBJ1-1; clone size: many; V gene: TRBV13; D gene: -; CDR3 protein: CASSYYMNTEAFF; CDR3 DNA: TGTGCCAGCAGCTATTATATGAACACTGAAGCTTTCTTT
J gene: TRBJ2-3; clone size: -; V gene: TRBV18; D gene: -; CDR3 protein: CASSPTSTDTQYF; CDR3 DNA: TGTGCCAGCTCACCTACTAGCACAGATACGCAGTATTTT
J gene: TRBJ2-7; clone size: -; V gene: TRBV2; D gene: TRBD1; CDR3 protein: CASLTRDRKSSYEQYF; CDR3 DNA: TGTGCCAGCCTCACCCGGGACAGGAAGAGCTCCTACGAGCAGTACTTC
J gene: TRBJ2-5; clone size: -; V gene: TRBV6-5; D gene: TRBD1; CDR3 protein: CASRSTGVETQYF; CDR3 DNA: TGTGCCAGCAGGAGTACAGGGGTGGAGACCCAGTACTTC
J gene: TRBJ2-2; clone size: -; V gene: TRBV2; D gene: TRBD2; CDR3 protein: CASSPSSGRKTGELFF; CDR3 DNA: TGTGCCAGCAGTCCATCTAGCGGGAGAAAGACCGGGGAGCTGTTTTTT
J gene: TRBJ1-3; clone size: -; V gene: TRBV14; D gene: TRBD1; CDR3 protein: CASSLTTGIGNTIYF; CDR3 DNA: TGTGCCAGCAGCCTTACGACAGGGATCGGAAACACCATATATTTT
J gene: TRBJ2-7; clone size: -; V gene: TRBV11-3; D gene: -; CDR3 protein: CASTAGGRPRSWAYYEQYF; CDR3 DNA: TGTGCCAGCACCGCCGGAGGGAGGCCGAGGTCGTGGGCCTACTACGAGCAGTACTTC
J gene: TRBJ1-2; clone size: -; V gene: TRBV7-2; D gene: -; CDR3 protein: CASSLADRGSYGYTF; CDR3 DNA: TGTGCCAGCAGCTTAGCAGACCGGGGAAGCTATGGCTACACCTTC
J gene: TRBJ2-5; clone size: -; V gene: TRBV7-9; D gene: TRBD2; CDR3 protein: CASSWTGLAGIQETQYF; CDR3 DNA: TGTGCCAGCAGCTGGACGGGACTAGCGGGAATCCAAGAGACCCAGTACTTC
J gene: TRBJ1-5; clone size: -; V gene: TRBV21-1; D gene: -; CDR3 protein: CASSIGTGGNQPQHF; CDR3 DNA: TGTGCCAGCAGCATCGGGACAGGGGGCAATCAGCCCCAGCATTTT
J gene: TRBJ2-1; clone size: -; V gene: TRBV5-1; D gene: TRBD2; CDR3 protein: CASSLVTSGSADEQFF; CDR3 DNA: TGCGCCAGCAGCTTGGTAACTAGCGGGAGTGCGGATGAGCAGTTCTTC
J gene: TRBJ1-4; clone size: -; V gene: TRBV5-6; D gene: -; CDR3 protein: CASSLYTDPTNEKLFF; CDR3 DNA: TGTGCCAGCAGCTTGTATACAGACCCGACTAATGAAAAACTGTTTTTT
J gene: TRBJ2-5; clone size: -; V gene: TRBV7-2; D gene: -; CDR3 protein: CASSLEGLSPPETQYF; CDR3 DNA: TGTGCCAGCAGCTTAGAGGGACTGTCCCCGCCAGAGACCCAGTACTTC
J gene: TRBJ1-1; clone size: -; V gene: TRBV19; D gene: -; CDR3 protein: CASSPQMNTEAFF; CDR3 DNA: TGTGCCAGTAGTCCTCAGATGAACACTGAAGCTTTCTTT
J gene: TRBJ2-5; clone size: -; V gene: TRBV4-2; D gene: TRBD2; CDR3 protein: CASSQGVSLERGGRETQYF; CDR3 DNA: TGTGCCAGCAGCCAAGGAGTTTCCCTGGAGCGGGGGGGCCGTGAGACCCAGTACTTC
J gene: TRBJ2-1; clone size: -; V gene: TRBV9; D gene: -; CDR3 protein: CASSAEREEEQFF; CDR3 DNA: TGTGCCAGCAGCGCAGAGAGGGAAGAGGAGCAGTTCTTC
J gene: TRBJ2-7; clone size: -; V gene: TRBV29-1; D gene: TRBD2; CDR3 protein: CSVEARTGTSGYEQYF; CDR3 DNA: TGCAGCGTTGAGGCCAGGACCGGGACTAGCGGATACGAGCAGTACTTC
J gene: TRBJ2-7; clone size: -; V gene: TRBV11-2; D gene: -; CDR3 protein: CASSSDGFSYEQYF; CDR3 DNA: TGTGCCAGCAGCTCCGACGGGTTTTCCTACGAGCAGTACTTC
J gene: TRBJ2-7; clone size: -; V gene: TRBV2; D gene: -; CDR3 protein: CASSESGVHEQYF; CDR3 DNA: TGTGCCAGCAGTGAGTCCGGAGTCCACGAGCAGTACTTC
J gene: TRBJ2-1; clone size: -; V gene: TRBV5-4; D gene: TRBD2; CDR3 protein: CASSLPAGGGGNEQFF; CDR3 DNA: TGTGCCAGCAGCTTGCCAGCGGGAGGCGGGGGCAATGAGCAGTTCTTC
J gene: TRBJ2-1; clone size: -; V gene: TRBV6-1; D gene: TRBD2; CDR3 protein: CASRKRGINEQFF; CDR3 DNA: TGTGCCAGCAGGAAGCGGGGGATCAATGAGCAGTTCTTC
J gene: TRBJ1-4; clone size: -; V gene: TRBV6-1; D gene: -; CDR3 protein: CASSESSTGSANEKLFF; CDR3 DNA: TGTGCCAGCAGTGAATCAAGCACAGGGTCCGCTAATGAAAAACTGTTTTTT
J gene: TRBJ1-1; clone size: -; V gene: TRBV11-1; D gene: -; CDR3 protein: CASSGRRQGITEAFF; CDR3 DNA: TGTGCCAGCAGCGGAAGGCGGCAGGGAATCACTGAAGCTTTCTTT
J gene: TRBJ1-2; clone size: -; V gene: TRBV6-1; D gene: -; CDR3 protein: CASRPGQANYGYTF; CDR3 DNA: TGTGCCAGCAGACCGGGACAAGCTAACTATGGCTACACCTTC